This entry lists 25 T cell receptor beta chains sequenced from one sample in a study of PD-1 blockade in mismatch repair-deficient tumors. Sequencing was performed with immunoSEQ multiplex PCR; in TCRdb, only in-frame clones are kept and a portion is missing. The table includes tens of thousands of clones, around 80% detected once. The sample here was peripheral blood, taken 2 weeks after starting pembrolizumab. The receptors originated from an adult with mismatch repair-deficient cancer.

The rearrangement links TRBV9 to TRBJ2-1; possible D gene TRBD2, 6 bases. Germline V lookup: CDR1 SGDLS, CDR2 YYNGEE. The CDR3 is 15 amino acids. Trimming shortened V by 3 bases and J by 7 bases, and 17 bases separated the two germline ends. The CDR3 DNA reads as TGTGCCAGCAGCGCTAGCGACAGTTCGGGGAATGAGCAGTTCTTC. Translated, it gives CASSASDSSGNEQFF.

The chain employs TRBV2 and TRBJ2-5; D possibly corresponds to TRBD1 (6 bases). Germline CDR1 SNHLY, CDR2 FYNNEI. With 2 bases removed from V and 1 base from J, the gap between germline ends came to 11 bases. The CDR3 is 15 amino acids. The chain's CDR3 is CASSERRDIQETQYF. In nucleotides, the CDR3 is TGTGCCAGCAGTGAAAGACGGGACATCCAAGAGACCCAGTACTTC.

The genes are TRBV9 and TRBJ2-1; a possible D gene is TRBD1 (5 bases). The length of the CDR3 is 14 residues. Germline assignment: CDR1 SGDLS and CDR2 YYNGEE. Trimming removed 0 bases at V and 12 bases at J, with 16 bases between. CDR3 DNA: TGTGCCAGCAGCGTAGACGGGCTCGGTCAGGGGCAGTTCTTC. It codes for CASSVDGLGQGQFF.

The chain uses TRBV11-2 and TRBJ1-5; D might be TRBD1 (5 bases). This CDR3 spans 13 amino acids. The germline V and J ends were trimmed by 5 bases and 4 bases, with 9 bases remaining between them. Per the germline V gene, CDR1 is SGHAT and CDR2 is FQNNGV. The CDR3 nucleotides are TGTGCCAGCAGCAACGACAGAAATCAGCCCCAGCATTTT. This gives the protein CASSNDRNQPQHF.

CDR3 sequence reads: CAWKEARNSYEQYF. CDR3 DNA: TGTGCCTGGAAAGAGGCGCGGAACTCCTACGAGCAGTACTTC. This chain links TRBV30 with TRBJ2-7; unclear D gene. The CDR3 extends over 14 amino acids. Germline CDR1 reads GTSNPN; CDR2 reads SVGIG (reference sequence). V lost 4 bases and J 0 bases, leaving 13 bases between the germline ends.

The V gene is TRBV10-3, the J gene TRBJ1-1, with D uncertain. The germline V gene encodes CDR1 ENHRY and CDR2 SYGVKD. The germline V and J ends were trimmed by 6 bases and 0 bases, with 14 bases remaining between them. The CDR3 covers 15 residues. The CDR3 region has the DNA TGTGCCATCAGCCTAGGAGAGGCGATGAACACTGAAGCTTTCTTT. Protein product: CAISLGEAMNTEAFF.

J is TRBJ1-1 and V is TRBV7-9; D gene ambiguous. There are 13 residues in the CDR3. Germline V gene lookup returns CDR1 SEHNR and CDR2 FQNEAQ (reference sequence). V was clipped by 4 bases and J by 1 base, with 7 bases between them. This CDR3 reads CASSSMGNTEAFF. CDR3 sequence (DNA): TGTGCCAGCAGCTCCATGGGGAACACTGAAGCTTTCTTT.

This clone was observed a handful of times. The CDR3 DNA follows: TGTGCCAGTAGTATATTCGGGGATCGCGACACCGGGGAGCTGTTTTTT. Translating gives CASSIFGDRDTGELFF. The chain links TRBV19 to TRBJ2-2; a possible D gene is TRBD2 (5 bases). Germline assignment: CDR1 LNHDA and CDR2 SQIVND (reference sequence). Deletions cut 2 bases from V and 3 bases from J, with 13 bases between. The CDR3 has 16 residues.

The chain employs TRBV19 and TRBJ1-4; D remains unclear. V shed 8 bases and J shed 6 bases, with 16 bases lying between them. CDR3 size: 14 residues. Germline CDR1 LNHDA, CDR2 SQIVND (reference sequence). CDR3 bases: TGTGCCAGTCTGGCGGGCAGCTCCGATGAAAAACTGTTTTTT. Its translation is CASLAGSSDEKLFF.

CDR3 loop: CASSGGSGRGYEQYF. DNA of the CDR3: TGTGCCAGCAGCGGGGGGAGCGGGAGGGGATACGAGCAGTACTTC. The chain combines TRBV5-4 with TRBJ2-7; TRBD2 matches at 10 bases. Germline V CDR1 and CDR2: SGHNT, YYREEE (reference sequence). Unmatched junction bases numbered 8, after V lost 4 bases and J lost 4 bases. The CDR3 extends over 15 amino acids.

The gene calls are TRBV7-9 and TRBJ2-1; D is unclear. V shed 5 bases and J shed 12 bases, with 11 bases lying between them. Germline values: CDR1 SEHNR, CDR2 FQNEAQ (reference sequence). CDR3 length equals 11 residues. The CDR3, as DNA: TGTGCCAGCAGCCTCACCCAATGGCAGTTCTTC. Amino acids: CASSLTQWQFF.

This rearrangement joins TRBV27 to TRBJ2-3; D is unresolved. The CDR3 spans 16 residues. In germline, CDR1 is MNHEY, CDR2 SMNVEV (reference sequence). The ends were cut back, 2 bases at V and 0 bases at J, with 12 bases in the middle. CDR3: CASSLLGQASTDTQYF. In nucleotides, the CDR3 is TGTGCCAGCAGTTTACTAGGGCAGGCGAGCACAGATACGCAGTATTTT.

This clone has only a few counts. The rearrangement joins TRBV9 to TRBJ2-3; 9 bases are shared with TRBD1. With 4 bases clipped from V and 5 bases from J, the junction kept 8 bases outside the gene matches. The CDR3 is 15 amino acids. The germline V gene encodes CDR1 SGDLS and CDR2 YYNGEE. The chain's CDR3 is CASSLRQGDGDTQYF. The CDR3 DNA reads as TGTGCCAGCAGCCTAAGACAGGGGGATGGAGATACGCAGTATTTT.

The V call is TRBV10-3, the J call TRBJ2-3; no definite D call. The CDR3 has 13 residues. From germline, CDR1 is ENHRY and CDR2 SYGVKD. Deletions cut 3 bases from V and 2 bases from J, with 6 bases between. The CDR3 sequence: CAISDSNTDTQYF. The CDR3 DNA sequence: TGTGCCATCAGTGACTCAAACACAGATACGCAGTATTTT.

J is TRBJ2-2 and V is TRBV5-6, with 7 bases that match TRBD2. Germline V gene sequence: CDR1 SGHDT, CDR2 YYEEEE. The CDR3 spans 14 residues. V shed 5 bases, J shed 5 bases, and the junction held 6 bases outside the gene matches. The CDR3 here is CASRRNGGTGELFF. As DNA, the CDR3 is TGTGCCAGCAGGAGGAACGGGGGGACCGGGGAGCTGTTTTTT.

The chain recombines TRBV19 with TRBJ2-7, with TRBD2 matching over 7 bases. The germline gives CDR1 LNHDA, CDR2 SQIVND (reference sequence). The V segment lost 7 bases and the J segment 3 bases; nucleotides outside the gene matches: 12. CDR3 size: 15 residues. The DNA for the CDR3 is TGTGCCAGTAATCCGGTAGCGGGTCCTAACTACGAGCAGTACTTC. As protein: CASNPVAGPNYEQYF.

This chain uses TRBV27 with TRBJ1-1; no clear D. The germline gives CDR1 MNHEY, CDR2 SMNVEV (reference sequence). Trimming left V 4 bases short and J 1 base short, with 13 bases between. The length of the CDR3 is 15 residues. Here the CDR3 DNA reads TGTGCCAGCAGTTCTTTGGGTGATAAGAACACTGAAGCTTTCTTT. It codes for CASSSLGDKNTEAFF.

In this sample, this clone turned up a few times. V is TRBV4-1 and J is TRBJ2-7; 8 nucleotides align to TRBD2. Germline-derived CDR1 and CDR2 are MGHRA and YSYEKL. The CDR3 totals 15 residues. Trimming removed 8 bases from V and 2 bases from J; junction bases left unmatched: 11. In DNA, the CDR3 is TGCGCCAGCCGGAACGAAGTTAGCGGGACCTACGAGCAGTACTTC. Translation: CASRNEVSGTYEQYF.

The chain recombines TRBV27 with TRBJ2-7, with a weak D call TRBD1 (5 bases). Germline CDR1 is MNHEY and CDR2 is SMNVEV (reference sequence). Trimming removed 4 bases from V and 0 bases from J, with 10 bases in between. The CDR3 extends over 14 amino acids. This CDR3 is CASSSNRYSYEQYF. The CDR3 DNA follows: TGTGCCAGCAGTTCAAACAGGTACTCCTACGAGCAGTACTTC.

The rearrangement links TRBV19 to TRBJ2-7; D might be TRBD1 (5 bases). The V end lost 5 bases, the J end lost 0 bases, and 11 bases lay between the germline ends. Germline V gene data show CDR1 as LNHDA and CDR2 as SQIVND (reference sequence). CDR3 length equals 14 residues. The CDR3 protein is CASSEQATSYEQYF. The DNA of the CDR3 is TGTGCCAGTAGTGAACAGGCAACCTCCTACGAGCAGTACTTC. Complete variable domain (other parts from reference TRBV19 and TRBJ2-7): DGGITQSPKYLFRKEGQNVTLSCEQNLNHDAMYWYRQDPGQGLRLIYYSQIVNDFQKGDIAEGYSVSREKKESFPLTVTSAQKNPTAFYLCASSEQATSYEQYFGPGTRLTVT.

Only one count was recorded for this clone. The chain links TRBV19 to TRBJ2-2; maybe TRBD1 (6 bases). Germline V CDR1 and CDR2: LNHDA, SQIVND (reference sequence). The CDR3 extends over 14 amino acids. The V and J ends lost 8 bases and 5 bases respectively, with 15 bases between them. CDR3 nucleotides: TGTGCCAGTCGAAGGACAGAAAAAACCGGGGAGCTGTTTTTT. Its translation is CASRRTEKTGELFF.

The table lists this clone with a few counts. The chain combines TRBV27 with TRBJ2-5; unclear D gene. Deletions cut 0 bases from V and 6 bases from J, with 8 bases between. CDR1 and CDR2 from the germline V gene are MNHEY and SMNVEV (reference sequence). The CDR3 has 13 residues. CDR3 bases: TGTGCCAGCAGTTTATCGGGTTTGAAGACCCAGTACTTC. This sequence encodes CASSLSGLKTQYF.

This clone was counted a few times. The V gene is TRBV2, the J gene TRBJ2-1; 8 nucleotides line up with TRBD2. This CDR3 is 15 amino acids long. Germline values: CDR1 SNHLY, CDR2 FYNNEI. The V segment lost 4 bases and the J segment 8 bases; nucleotides outside the gene matches: 10. CDR3 region: CASSGASGGMDEQFF. The CDR3 region has the DNA TGTGCCAGCAGTGGTGCATCGGGAGGGATGGATGAGCAGTTCTTC. Using reference TRBV2 and TRBJ2-1 for the parts outside the CDR3, the full variable domain is EPEVTQTPSHQVTQMGQEVILRCVPISNHLYFYWYRQILGQKVEFLVSFYNNEISEKSEIFDDQFSVERPDGSNFTLKIRSTKLEDSAMYFCASSGASGGMDEQFFGPGTRLTVL.

This chain joins TRBV9 and TRBJ2-3; D is perhaps TRBD2 (5 bases). The V gene lost 5 bases and the J gene lost 1 base, with 20 bases spanning the gap. The CDR3 extends over 17 amino acids. Germline-derived CDR1 and CDR2 are SGDLS and YYNGEE. CDR3 sequence reads: CASSPFTGLLRTDTQYF. The CDR3, as DNA: TGTGCCAGCAGTCCATTTACGGGATTACTACGCACAGATACGCAGTATTTT.

The chain carries TRBV20-1 and TRBJ2-1; D call uncertain. This CDR3 is 11 amino acids long. Germline lookup yields CDR1 DFQATT and CDR2 SNEGSKA (reference sequence). V dropped 3 bases and J dropped 4 bases, with 4 bases sitting between them. The DNA for the CDR3 is TGCAGTGCTAGTCTATACAATGAGCAGTTCTTC. This gives the protein CSASLYNEQFF.